This T cell receptor beta chain was found in a study of blood T cell repertoires in COVID-19. As for the study in general: In each case, the material was cDNA or gDNA derived from T cells, B-cell-depleted T cells, or PBMCs.

Source study methods: Estimates of nucleated cell counts were drawn from the amplification of reference gene primers. Repertoires were generated with immunoSEQ multiplex PCR, while TCRdb's copy carries only in-frame clones and drops some. V and J calls and clone size come straight from that table; D and trimming were deduced from the DNA. The profile shows approximately 300,000 clones, more than 85% of them singletons. Participants' reported clinical history set cohort assignment. Two negative PCRs, clearance, or symptom resolution were required of recovered Cohort 3 donors. Trimming stripped 4 bases from V and 0 bases from J, with 10 bases between. Germline CDR1 is SGHVS and CDR2 is FQNEAQ. CDR3 length: 15 amino acids.

Sequenced input: PBMCs or T cells enriched from blood (not recorded which). The chain has TRBV7-8 and TRBJ2-4; D unresolved. This TCR was recovered from a woman aged 25 to 39 who had recovered from COVID-19. This CDR3 reads CASSSPGGAKNIQYF. The CDR3 DNA is TGTGCCAGCAGCTCCCCGGGTGGAGCCAAAAACATTCAGTACTTC.